The text below deals with one TCR beta chain. Its antigen is not identified. The CDR3 totals 15 residues. V was shortened by 0 bases and J by 4 bases, with 12 bases between the two germline ends. From germline, CDR1 is LGHNA and CDR2 YSLEER. This record comes from a study of OX40 agonist ivuxolimab in advanced cancers. Study-level information: Ivuxolimab doses were 0.01, 0.1, 0.3, 1.5, 3 or 10 mg/kg every 2 weeks. Patients were 82.7% male with ages roughly 20 to 80, mean about 60.

Findings of the study overall: Some nonresponders likewise displayed low normalized T-cell clonal expansion. Low clonal expansion, among the lowest seen, marked partial responders at 0.1-3.0 mg/kg.

Repertoires were generated with immunoSEQ multiplex PCR, while TCRdb's copy carries only in-frame clones and drops some. The sample lists 90,000 or so clones, about 87% seen once, with roughly 1.6% in the top ten. Sample: CD4+ or CD8+ T cells sorted from blood, taken in a trial of the OX40 agonist ivuxolimab. The source of this sequence is an adult with an advanced solid tumor such as melanoma, head and neck, liver or kidney cancer. The V gene is TRBV4-3, the J gene TRBJ1-2; D is unresolved. The CDR3 DNA reads as TGCGCCAGCAGCCAAGATCGCGCTTTCCCCTATGGCTACACCTTC. Its protein product is CASSQDRAFPYGYTF.